This T cell receptor (beta chain) stems from a study of blood T cells in healthy people across ages. Study overall: When template switching was applied, about one barcoded beta molecule was captured per two T cells. Study outcomes and limitations: Older individuals had lower TCR beta diversity per million T cells (the decline was roughly linear).

Points on this clonotype: Its specificity is not known.

Primed by a sample-barcoded 5' primer and a J-beta primer mix, a second PCR proceeded for 7 to 11 cycles. Each of the cDNA molecules was tagged by a template-switch adaptor with 12 random nucleotides. One entry per CDR3 protein, called by TCRdb with MiXCR from the 5' RACE reads. This repertoire shows 2 million or so distinct CDR3 sequences, roughly 52% found once; its top ten account for around 2.1%. Peripheral blood, about 10 milliliters per donor, was collected. The CDR3 loop spans 15 amino acids. V lost 6 bases and J 7 bases, leaving 19 bases between the germline ends. Germline V gene lookup returns CDR1 MNHEY and CDR2 SVGAGI.

This clonotype was sampled from a middle-aged woman in good health. Sequencing was performed on blood. The V call is TRBV6-5, the J call TRBJ1-5; D remains unclear. DNA for the CDR3: TGTGCCAGCAGCTCTGGACGGGGAGGGTACCAGCCCCAGCATTTT. Translating gives CASSSGRGGYQPQHF.